The 27 T cell receptor beta chains presented below share a single source sample, sequenced in a study of T-cell reconstitution after alpha-beta-depleted transplantation in children (dated by TCRdb to about 2016). Taken with the paper, the label for treatment or condition translates to: allogeneic hematopoietic cell transplantation with graft depleted of TCRalphabeta T cells and CD19 B cells. Library construction relied on PCR. Sequencing was performed on an Illumina HiSeq 2500. To normalize quantification of the TCRbeta repertoire, the TCR libraries were built with molecular barcoding that relied on unique molecular identifiers. The public reads were reprocessed in TCRdb via fastp at Q25 and MiXCR, keeping in-frame beta chains. For every CDR3 protein sequence, its rows merge into one entry that carries the most common genes and DNA. This sample lists approximately 98,000 distinct CDR3 sequences; around 6.4% were detected once. The leading ten clones occupy less than 30% of the sample.

Sequenced material: PBMCs, mostly from graft donor cells, taken 360 days after TCRalphabeta/CD19-depleted stem cell transplant. The receptor source for this set is a male patient between 2 and 10 years old who had a stem cell transplant for acute lymphoblastic leukemia, so the T cells may come from the graft donor.

The chain uses TRBV19 and TRBJ2-1; 7 bases match TRBD2. The CDR3 runs to 15 residues. Germline CDR1 reads LNHDA; CDR2 reads SQIVND (reference sequence). J gave up 2 bases and V 1 base, and 2 bases lay outside the gene matches. CDR3 amino acids: CASSIATSAYNEQFF. As DNA, the CDR3 is TGTGCCAGTAGTATAGCAACTAGCGCCTACAATGAGCAGTTCTTC.

This clonotype was observed many times. The V call is TRBV20-1, the J call TRBJ2-2; tentative D call: TRBD2 (6 bases). The V end was cut by 6 bases, the J end by 6 bases, with 11 bases between. This CDR3 has 12 amino acids. The V gene's germline CDR1 is DFQATT and CDR2 SNEGSKA (reference sequence). The CDR3 bases are TGCAGTGCCGGGGGAGGTCCCGGGGAGCTGTTTTTT. It yields the protein CSAGGGPGELFF.

This clonotype showed up many times. V gene TRBV27 combines with J gene TRBJ2-5, with 7 bases matching TRBD1. V gave up 3 bases and J gave up 5 bases; unmatched junction bases: 3. CDR1 is MNHEY and CDR2 is SMNVEV in the germline V gene (reference sequence). The CDR3 spans 13 residues. CDR3 bases: TGTGCCAGCAGTTTCCACAGGGGTGAGACCCAGTACTTC. As protein: CASSFHRGETQYF.

This clonotype was seen at least ten times. This chain links TRBV7-9 with TRBJ1-2; D gene ambiguous. The V gene lost 5 bases and the J gene lost 7 bases, with 8 bases spanning the gap. Per germline, CDR1 SEHNR and CDR2 FQNEAQ (reference sequence). This CDR3 is 11 amino acids long. The CDR3 nucleotides are TGTGCCAGCAGCCCTCCTGGTGGCTACACCTTC. Translated, it gives CASSPPGGYTF.

The chain carries TRBV4-2 and TRBJ2-3, with D hard to call. Germline V lookup: CDR1 LGHNA, CDR2 YNFKEQ. CDR3 size: 13 residues. Trimming shortened V by 0 bases and J by 13 bases, and 14 bases separated the two germline ends. CDR3: CASSQDPARTEYF. As DNA, the CDR3 is TGTGCCAGCAGCCAAGATCCGGCTAGGACGGAGTATTTT.

The chain links TRBV12-3 or TRBV12-4 to TRBJ1-4, with D uncertain. The V end lost 3 bases, the J end lost 10 bases, and 6 bases lay between the germline ends. This CDR3 is 11 amino acids long. The CDR3, as DNA: TGTGCCAGCAGTTTCGCTCGAAAACTGTTTTTT. Its protein is CASSFARKLFF.

J is TRBJ2-4 and V is TRBV20-1; TRBD2 matches 16 bases. CDR3 length: 17 residues. V gave up 3 bases and J gave up 6 bases; unmatched junction bases: 8. In germline, CDR1 is DFQATT, CDR2 SNEGSKA (reference sequence). CDR3 bases: TGCAGTGCTAGCCGGGGACTAGCGGGGGGGCGAAGAAACATTCAGTACTTC. It encodes CSASRGLAGGRRNIQYF.

This clonotype appeared many times. V usage is TRBV12-3 or TRBV12-4 and J usage is TRBJ2-1; 11 nucleotides match TRBD2. Trimming took 6 bases from V and 5 from J; bases not matched to a gene: 9. The CDR3 runs to 16 residues. In DNA, the CDR3 is TGTGCCAGCAGCCCCCTAGCGGGAGGAATTAACAATGAGCAGTTCTTC. Protein: CASSPLAGGINNEQFF.

This clonotype occurred many times. The V and J genes are TRBV4-3 and TRBJ2-3; D may correspond to TRBD1 or TRBD2 (5 bases each). The CDR3 is 15 residues long. Germline V CDR1 and CDR2: LGHNA, YSLEER. V gave up 0 bases and J gave up 6 bases, with 13 bases separating them. CDR3 DNA sequence: TGCGCCAGCAGCCAAGATACAGGAGGCTCGGATACGCAGTATTTT. Translated, it gives CASSQDTGGSDTQYF.

This clonotype has only a few counts. This chain uses TRBV30 with TRBJ2-6, with D possibly matching TRBD1 (5 bases). The V and J ends lost 0 bases and 0 bases respectively, with 9 bases between them. From germline, CDR1 is GTSNPN and CDR2 SVGIG (reference sequence). This CDR3 is 16 amino acids long. The CDR3 protein is CAWSVNRISGANVLTF. In DNA form, the CDR3 reads TGTGCCTGGAGTGTAAACAGGATCTCTGGGGCCAACGTCCTGACTTTC.

In its sample, this clonotype was seen many times. The chain links TRBV4-2 to TRBJ1-1; 9 bases line up with TRBD1. Germline assignment: CDR1 LGHNA and CDR2 YNFKEQ. The CDR3 extends over 15 amino acids. Trimming cost V 0 bases and J 1 base; bases outside gene matches: 0. CDR3 sequence (DNA): TGTGCCAGCAGCCAAGAACAGGGGGCGAACACTGAAGCTTTCTTT. Translating it yields CASSQEQGANTEAFF.

The chain is built from TRBV27 and TRBJ2-2; D assignment may be TRBD1 or TRBD2 (5 bases each). Germline CDR1 and CDR2: MNHEY and SMNVEV (reference sequence). The V and J ends lost 3 bases and 2 bases respectively, with 13 bases between them. This CDR3 region has 16 residues. CDR3: CASSFYAGANTGELFF. CDR3 coding DNA: TGTGCCAGCAGTTTCTATGCCGGGGCCAACACCGGGGAGCTGTTTTTT.

The V gene is TRBV3-1, the J gene TRBJ2-5; no reliable D call. This CDR3 comprises 14 residues. Germline values: CDR1 LGHDT, CDR2 YNNKEL (reference sequence). Trimming left V 1 base short and J 2 bases short, with 8 bases between. CDR3: CASSQVMVQETQYF. The CDR3 DNA reads TGTGCCAGCAGCCAAGTGATGGTTCAAGAGACCCAGTACTTC.

This clonotype was found many times. The chain has TRBV7-9 and TRBJ1-5; D gene unclear. The CDR3 loop spans 15 amino acids. Per the germline V gene, CDR1 is SEHNR and CDR2 is FQNEAQ (reference sequence). Trimming took off 1 base at V and 2 bases at J, with 9 bases between the two ends. CDR3 protein: CASSLGITGNQPQHF. The CDR3 nucleotides are TGTGCCAGCAGCTTAGGGATAACAGGCAATCAGCCCCAGCATTTT.

This clonotype was counted only a few times. The rearrangement joins TRBV5-1 to TRBJ2-6, with TRBD1 matching over 7 bases. V was clipped by 4 bases and J by 3 bases; unmatched bases: 7. The CDR3 spans 16 residues. CDR1 is SGHRS and CDR2 is YFSETQ in the germline V gene. Here the CDR3 reads CASSTPQGDGANVLTF. CDR3 DNA: TGCGCCAGCAGCACCCCCCAGGGGGATGGGGCCAACGTCCTGACTTTC.

The chain is built from TRBV6-2 or TRBV6-3 and TRBJ1-2; D not certain. The CDR3 covers 13 residues. The V gene's germline CDR1 is MNHEY and CDR2 SVGEGT. With 2 bases removed from V and 0 bases from J, the gap between germline ends came to 4 bases. This CDR3 reads CASSYVANYGYTF. CDR3 nucleotides: TGTGCCAGCAGTTACGTAGCTAACTATGGCTACACCTTC.

This clonotype was seen many times. The rearrangement joins TRBV6-5 to TRBJ1-1; D is ambiguous. Germline values: CDR1 MNHEY, CDR2 SVGAGI. This CDR3 has 14 residues. V dropped 2 bases and J dropped 4 bases, with 11 bases sitting between them. The CDR3 DNA is TGTGCCAGCAGTTACGCGGGGAGCGCCACTGAAGCTTTCTTT. Amino acid sequence: CASSYAGSATEAFF.

This clonotype came up many times. V is TRBV7-2 and J is TRBJ2-3; 9 positions agree with TRBD2. After removal of 5 bases from V and 2 bases from J, the junction contained 11 bases not matched to a gene. The V gene's germline CDR1 is SGHTA and CDR2 FQGNSA. CDR3 length equals 17 residues. CDR3 DNA: TGTGCCAGCAGCCCACTAGGGACTAGCTGGGTCACAGATACGCAGTATTTT. This translates into CASSPLGTSWVTDTQYF. Supplemented by reference TRBV7-2 and TRBJ2-3, the full variable domain reads GAGVSQSPSNKVTEKGKDVELRCDPISGHTALYWYRQSLGQGLEFLIYFQGNSAPDKSGLPSDRFSAERTGGSVSTLTIQRTQQEDSAVYLCASSPLGTSWVTDTQYFGPGTRLTVL.

Many counts were recorded for this clonotype. V gene TRBV6-1 combines with J gene TRBJ1-1, with a weak D call TRBD1 (5 bases). Trimming left V 10 bases short and J 5 bases short, with 11 bases between. The CDR3 has 11 amino acids. Germline V gene data show CDR1 as MNHNS and CDR2 as SASEGT. CDR3 residues: CATHGGTEAFF. The CDR3 DNA reads TGTGCCACCCACGGGGGGACTGAAGCTTTCTTT.

In this sample, this clonotype turned up a few times. This chain uses TRBV7-2 with TRBJ2-1, with D perhaps given as TRBD1 or TRBD2 (5 bases each). Trimming took 1 base from V and 3 from J, leaving 10 bases between them. The CDR3 sequence is 15 residues long. The germline CDR1 and CDR2 sequences are SGHTA and FQGNSA. The CDR3 nucleotides are TGTGCCAGCAGCTTAGGGGGGTATCTCTACAATGAGCAGTTCTTC. Residues: CASSLGGYLYNEQFF.

The chain is built from TRBV11-3 and TRBJ2-1, with D possibly being TRBD1 (6 bases). CDR1 SGHNT and CDR2 YENEEA come from the germline V gene. Trimming removed 2 bases from V and 3 bases from J, with 11 bases in between. The CDR3 spans 15 residues. The CDR3 reads CASSLRGGIYNEQFF. Here the CDR3 DNA reads TGTGCCAGCAGCTTAAGAGGGGGTATCTACAATGAGCAGTTCTTC.

This clonotype was observed a handful of times. The chain carries TRBV9 and TRBJ2-4; D ambiguous. With 4 bases removed from V and 0 bases from J, the gap between germline ends came to 5 bases. The CDR3 is made up of 13 amino acids. Germline V gene data show CDR1 as SGDLS and CDR2 as YYNGEE. CDR3 region: CASSPQAKNIQYF. CDR3 coding DNA: TGTGCCAGCAGCCCCCAAGCCAAAAACATTCAGTACTTC. Together with reference TRBV9 and TRBJ2-4, the CDR3 gives the full variable domain: DSGVTQTPKHLITATGQRVTLRCSPRSGDLSVYWYQQSLDQGLQFLIQYYNGEERAKGNILERFSAQQFPDLHSELNLSSLELGDSALYFCASSPQAKNIQYFGAGTRLSVL.

This clonotype was recorded at least ten times. The gene calls are TRBV11-1 and TRBJ2-7, with D perhaps being TRBD1 or TRBD2 (5 bases each). V was trimmed by 5 bases and J by 3 bases, leaving 17 bases between them. The CDR3 is 15 residues long. Germline CDR1 and CDR2: SGHAT and FQDESV (reference sequence). The CDR3 spells CASSRGAGIVYEQYF. The CDR3 nucleotides are TGTGCCAGCAGCCGAGGGGCAGGCATTGTCTACGAGCAGTACTTC.

The gene calls are TRBV5-6 and TRBJ2-3, with 9 nucleotides matching TRBD2. The V gene end was trimmed by 3 bases and the J gene end by 6 bases; junction bases not matched to a gene: 14. The CDR3 totals 17 residues. The germline gives CDR1 SGHDT, CDR2 YYEEEE. The CDR3 DNA sequence: TGTGCCAGCAGCTCGGGCGGCGGGGGGGCATTCGGGGATACGCAGTATTTT. Amino acids: CASSSGGGGAFGDTQYF.

Only a few counts were recorded for this clonotype. The chain uses TRBV5-1 and TRBJ1-2, with D perhaps matching TRBD1 (5 bases). The germline V gene has CDR1 SGHRS and CDR2 YFSETQ. Trimming left V 3 bases short and J 5 bases short, with 20 bases between. The CDR3 covers 16 residues. The DNA of the CDR3 is TGCGCCAGCAGCTCCGGGGACGGACCTCCCTTTTATGGCTACACCTTC. This translates into CASSSGDGPPFYGYTF.

This clonotype appeared many times. V usage is TRBV29-1 and J usage is TRBJ2-2, with D unclear. CDR1 is SQVTM, CDR2 ANQGSEA, per germline. This CDR3 comprises 16 residues. Trimming left V 0 bases short and J 0 bases short, with 11 bases between. The chain's CDR3 is CSVEDPDSPNTGELFF. CDR3 nucleotides: TGCAGCGTTGAAGATCCGGATAGTCCGAACACCGGGGAGCTGTTTTTT.

V and J are TRBV28 and TRBJ1-1; D gene uncertain. The CDR3 sequence is 13 residues long. Trimming cost V 4 bases and J 5 bases, with 11 bases left between them. Germline V gives CDR1 MDHEN, CDR2 SYDVKM. CDR3 protein: CASSSPGRTEAFF. The CDR3 DNA is TGTGCCAGCAGTTCTCCGGGGAGGACTGAAGCTTTCTTT.